This T cell receptor beta chain appears in the sequencing data of a study of cytomegalovirus exposure and HLA in healthy donors. Germline values: CDR1 MDHEN, CDR2 SYDVKM. The germline V and J ends were trimmed by 7 bases and 3 bases, with 13 bases remaining between them. The CDR3 length is 14 residues. This PCR relied on a set of 60 Vbeta primers and 13 Jbeta primers. Repertoires were generated with immunoSEQ multiplex PCR, while TCRdb's copy carries only in-frame clones and drops some. The profile shows around 170,000 clones, over 80% of them singletons. The sample taken for sequencing was PBMCs. The sequence was collected from a man between 40 and 49 years old in good health and CMV-seropositive. This chain links TRBV28 with TRBJ1-3; D is possibly TRBD1 (5 bases). This CDR3 reads CASTPGGIGNTIYF. DNA of the CDR3: TGTGCCAGCACCCCGGGGGGTATTGGAAACACCATATATTTT.